Here is one T cell receptor beta chain with its context. Its matching antigen is unknown. This sample is drawn from a study of cytomegalovirus exposure and HLA in healthy donors. The CDR3 contains 15 residues. The trim removed 6 bases at V and 3 bases at J, leaving 5 bases unmatched. Germline V CDR1 and CDR2: LNHDA, SQIVND (reference sequence). 60 Vbeta and 13 Jbeta primers were used in PCR. Method: immunoSEQ multiplex PCR; TCRdb's copy keeps in-frame clones and lacks some. Its table lists about 32,000 clones. Points from the study as a whole: In an earlier analysis, productive rearrangement rates for most beta V segments clustered near 87% or 30%. A likely sequencing artifact accounted for one observed cluster of highly shared sequence variants. An assumption of roughly uniform sequencing depth across donors underlay the presence/absence analyses. As a later analysis showed, a missense DCLRE1C variant was linked to trimming of TCR beta V- and J-genes.

The source material was PBMCs. The receptor's source is a female donor in good health and CMV-seronegative. This sequence joins TRBV19 and TRBJ1-4; 9 nucleotides line up with TRBD1. The CDR3 reads CASRQGQGSNEKLFF. CDR3 in DNA: TGTGCCAGTAGGCAGGGACAGGGCTCTAATGAAAAACTGTTTTTT. Together with reference TRBV19 and TRBJ1-4, the CDR3 gives the full variable domain: DGGITQSPKYLFRKEGQNVTLSCEQNLNHDAMYWYRQDPGQGLRLIYYSQIVNDFQKGDIAEGYSVSREKKESFPLTVTSAQKNPTAFYLCASRQGQGSNEKLFFGSGTQLSVL.